The 2 T cell receptor beta chains presented below share a single source sample, sequenced in a study of T cells after yellow fever vaccination. TCRdb reprocessed the 5' RACE reads with MiXCR, giving one entry per CDR3 protein. The repertoire holds some 560,000 distinct CDR3 sequences, roughly 17% seen once, with 17% in the top ten. The source was PBMCs, collected 5 to 6 days after the first yellow fever vaccination. The receptors derive from a man in his late teens or twenties who received the YFV17D yellow fever vaccine.

The table lists this clonotype with a few counts. This chain uses TRBV15 with TRBJ2-2, with D perhaps TRBD1 (6 bases). The CDR3 is 15 amino acids. V lost 4 bases, J lost 1 base, and 10 bases lay in between. Germline CDR1 reads LNHNV; CDR2 reads YYDKDF (reference sequence). The CDR3 here is CATSILTGNTGELFF. CDR3 sequence (DNA): TGTGCCACCAGCATTTTGACAGGGAACACCGGGGAGCTGTTTTTT.

This chain uses TRBV7-2 with TRBJ1-5; tentatively, D is TRBD1 (6 bases). Germline CDR1 is SGHTA and CDR2 is FQGNSA. V gave up 5 bases and J gave up 7 bases, with 15 bases separating them. The CDR3 length is 14 residues. The CDR3 region has the DNA TGTGCCAGCAGCCCCTCCCCGCAGGGGCAGCCCCAGCATTTT. Protein: CASSPSPQGQPQHF.